Listed below are T cell receptor beta chains from one sample, sequenced in a study of naive and memory T cell subsets. Each CDR3 protein gets one entry after TCRdb re-called the UMI-ligation and nested PCR reads with MiXCR. This table holds 15,000 to 20,000 distinct CDR3 sequences, about 9% found once. Sample: central memory CD8+ T cells from blood. Receptors originate from a human donor in good health. Each CDR3 is given with its conserved first and last residue. The D gene is left open where the match is weak. Clone size is stated in some rows and not others, as once, few, many or a class when expanded.

cdr3_nt | cdr3_aa | d_call | j_call | v_call | clone_size
TGTGCCAGCAGCTTTAGACTAGCGGGCGGAGAGACCCAGTACTTC | CASSFRLAGGETQYF | TRBD2 | TRBJ2-5 | TRBV7-6 | NA
TGTGCCAGCAGCCCACGAAGCGGCAATGAGCAGTTCTTC | CASSPRSGNEQFF | NA | TRBJ2-1 | TRBV7-8 | few
TGTGCCAGCCAGACACCGATCACAGATACGCAGTATTTT | CASQTPITDTQYF | NA | TRBJ2-3 | TRBV28 | NA
TGTGCCAGCAGTTTAGGGGGTTGGGGCCACGAGCAGTACTTC | CASSLGGWGHEQYF | NA | TRBJ2-7 | TRBV12-3/TRBV12-4 | NA
TGTGCCAGCAGTTTATCGGGTTCCTACTCTGGGGCCAACGTCCTGACTTTC | CASSLSGSYSGANVLTF | NA | TRBJ2-6 | TRBV28 | few
TGTGCCAGCAGCCAAGAAGACCGGGGGGGCGCCCATGAGCAGTTCTTC | CASSQEDRGGAHEQFF | TRBD2 | TRBJ2-1 | TRBV4-2 | many
TGTGCCAGCAGCCTCCTCGGTGGCGGTAGCCAGCCCCAGCATTTT | CASSLLGGGSQPQHF | NA | TRBJ1-5 | TRBV7-8 | few
TGCGCCAGCAGCCAAGATACGGGGGGGGGGTCCACTGAAGCTTTCTTT | CASSQDTGGGSTEAFF | NA | TRBJ1-1 | TRBV4-3 | NA
TGTGCCACCAGTGACACGGGTAGCGGGGCTCAAGAGACCCAGTACTTC | CATSDTGSGAQETQYF | TRBD2 | TRBJ2-5 | TRBV24-1 | few
TGTGCCAGCGGCCCCCTAGCGGGACAGTACCAAGAGACCCAGTACTTC | CASGPLAGQYQETQYF | TRBD2 | TRBJ2-5 | TRBV7-8 | NA
TGTGCCAGCAGCAGGACTCAATCCGGGGAGCTGTTTTTT | CASSRTQSGELFF | NA | TRBJ2-2 | TRBV6-4 | many
TGTGCCAGTAAACCCCTTAGCGGGGGGGCTGCTGCTGAGCAGTTCTTC | CASKPLSGGAAAEQFF | TRBD2 | TRBJ2-1 | TRBV19 | many
TGTGCCAGCAGCTTTCCCTCTGCGGAAAACATTCAGTACTTC | CASSFPSAENIQYF | NA | TRBJ2-4 | TRBV13 | NA